This T cell receptor (beta chain) is drawn from a study of T cells in Graves' hyperthyroidism and ophthalmopathy. Study results and limitations: With a median lead of 6.5 months before onset, the model predicted ophthalmopathy.

From germline, CDR1 is SGHTA and CDR2 FQGTGA. CDR3 size: 18 residues. After removal of 5 bases from V and 4 bases from J, the junction contained 14 bases not matched to a gene. A lack of ophthalmopathy progression within 18 months defined stable Graves' hyperthyroidism. Patients with uncontrolled infections, other autoimmune diseases, pregnancy or lactation were excluded. Used for diagnoses were clinical symptoms, serum thyroxine and TRAb, thyroid ultrasound and orbital computed tomography. Amplification targeted TCR beta CDR3 regions from RNA transcripts. During a first-round RT-PCR of the TCR CDR3, the HTBI primer set was used. TCRdb reanalysed the multiplex PCR reads using MiXCR and keeps one entry per CDR3 protein. The data show about 300,000 distinct CDR3 sequences, roughly 15% seen once. Of note for this clonotype: Its matching antigen is unknown.

The chain is built from TRBV7-3 and TRBJ2-2, with 9 bases aligning to TRBD2. The clonotype originates from a man aged 25 to 45 with Graves' hyperthyroidism. The sample taken for sequencing was blood. CDR3 DNA: TGTGCCAGCAGCCTAAATAGCGGGAGATCTGGCGGCACCGGGGAGCTGTTTTTT. Encoded protein: CASSLNSGRSGGTGELFF. The variable domain in full, completed from reference TRBV7-3 and TRBJ2-2, reads GAGVSQTPSNKVTEKGKYVELRCDPISGHTALYWYRQSLGQGPEFLIYFQGTGAADDSGLPNDRFFAVRPEGSVSTLKIQRTERGDSAVYLCASSLNSGRSGGTGELFFGEGSRLTVL.